Detailed here is one T cell receptor (beta chain). No antigen is known for it. This entry belongs to a study of early T cells in non-severe SARS-CoV-2 infection. As for the study in general: The authors sequenced bulk RNA from unsorted whole blood, leaving chains unpaired. Whole-study findings and limits: CD4 and private specificities were missed by VDJdb matching, which favored anti-spike CD8 responses.

Tagging with unique molecular identifiers was applied to individual cDNA molecules. One entry per CDR3 protein, called by TCRdb with MiXCR from the 5' RACE reads. This sample yields 65,000 to 85,000 distinct CDR3 sequences, of which more than 8% are seen a single time; roughly a sixth belongs to the top ten. Between the trimmed V and J ends, which lost 0 bases and 6 bases, there was a span of 11 bases. There are 14 residues in the CDR3. Germline V gene sequence: CDR1 SEHNR, CDR2 FQNEAQ (reference sequence). The clonotype was recovered from an adult who was a healthcare worker with PCR-confirmed SARS-CoV-2 infection or an uninfected control (not recorded which). The sequencing here drew on whole blood, taken at baseline. V is TRBV7-9 and J is TRBJ1-2; tentative D call: TRBD1 (6 bases). The CDR3 reads CASSLATGFHGYTF. The CDR3 nucleotides are TGTGCCAGCAGCTTAGCAACAGGGTTCCATGGCTACACCTTC.